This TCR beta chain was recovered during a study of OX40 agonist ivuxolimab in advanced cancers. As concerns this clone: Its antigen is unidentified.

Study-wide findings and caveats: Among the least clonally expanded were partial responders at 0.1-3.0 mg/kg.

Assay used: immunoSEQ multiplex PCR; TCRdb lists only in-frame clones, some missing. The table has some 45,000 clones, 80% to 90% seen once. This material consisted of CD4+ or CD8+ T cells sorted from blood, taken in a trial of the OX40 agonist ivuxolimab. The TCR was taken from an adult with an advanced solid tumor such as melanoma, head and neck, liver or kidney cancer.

The CDR3: CASSHWDSWNIQYF. DNA for the CDR3: TGTGCCAGCAGCCACTGGGACTCATGGAACATTCAGTACTTC. This rearrangement joins TRBV7-9 to TRBJ2-4, with D perhaps TRBD2 (6 bases). Germline V gives CDR1 SEHNR, CDR2 FQNEAQ (reference sequence). The CDR3 consists of 14 residues. Trimming stripped 5 bases from V and 7 bases from J, with 15 bases between.